This TCR beta chain was sequenced during a study of blood T cell repertoires in COVID-19. Study background: From the United States, Italy and Spain came samples of acute and convalescent COVID-19. The cDNA or gDNA used as material had been derived from T cells, B-cell-depleted T cells, or PBMCs.

Looked up from germline, CDR1 is LGHNA and CDR2 is YNFKEQ. This CDR3 region has 14 residues. The V end lost 3 bases, the J end lost 8 bases, and 16 bases lay between the germline ends. Sequenced by immunoSEQ multiplex PCR; TCRdb stores in-frame clones only, minus some. Of about 130,000 clones in the sample, more than 75% are singletons; the top ten hold approximately 3.6%. This clone occurred once. The chain has TRBV4-2 and TRBJ1-1, with D possibly TRBD1 on 6 matching bases. The clonotype originates from a woman in her sixties with acute or convalescent COVID-19. The sample consisted of peripheral blood. This CDR3 reads CASSHETVGAEAFF. The DNA of the CDR3 is TGTGCCAGCAGCCACGAAACAGTGGGGGCCGAAGCTTTCTTT.